This T cell receptor beta chain was observed in a study of blood T cell repertoires in COVID-19. The CDR3 has 14 residues. V dropped 6 bases and J dropped 0 bases, with 12 bases sitting between them. Germline values: CDR1 MDHEN, CDR2 SYDVKM. Sequencing used immunoSEQ multiplex PCR; TCRdb keeps in-frame clones, though not all of them. Seen here are roughly 100,000 clones, under 90% observed once, and the top ten hold 13%. Sequencing was carried out using peripheral blood. This rearrangement joins TRBV28 to TRBJ2-7, with a weak D call TRBD2 (6 bases). The source of this sequence is a human donor in a cohort sampled during active or convalescent COVID-19. The CDR3 reads CASRPDYYSYEQYF. For the CDR3, the DNA is TGTGCCAGCAGGCCGGACTATTACTCCTACGAGCAGTACTTC.